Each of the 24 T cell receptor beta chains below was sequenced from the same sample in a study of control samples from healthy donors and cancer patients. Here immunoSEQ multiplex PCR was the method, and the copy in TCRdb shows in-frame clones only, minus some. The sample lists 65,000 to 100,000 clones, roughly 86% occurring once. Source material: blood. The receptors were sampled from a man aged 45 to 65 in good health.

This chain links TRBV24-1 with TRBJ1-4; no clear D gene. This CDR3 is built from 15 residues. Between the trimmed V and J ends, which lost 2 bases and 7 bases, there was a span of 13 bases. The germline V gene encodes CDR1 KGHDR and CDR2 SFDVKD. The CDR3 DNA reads TGTGCCACCAGTGATTCCAGGACCGCGGGTGAAAAACTGTTTTTT. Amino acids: CATSDSRTAGEKLFF.

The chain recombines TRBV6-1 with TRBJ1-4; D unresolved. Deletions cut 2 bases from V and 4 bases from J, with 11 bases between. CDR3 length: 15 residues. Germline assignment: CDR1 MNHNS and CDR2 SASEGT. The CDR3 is CASSEIAPHNEKLFF. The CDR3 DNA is TGTGCCAGCAGTGAAATAGCCCCCCATAATGAAAAACTGTTTTTT.

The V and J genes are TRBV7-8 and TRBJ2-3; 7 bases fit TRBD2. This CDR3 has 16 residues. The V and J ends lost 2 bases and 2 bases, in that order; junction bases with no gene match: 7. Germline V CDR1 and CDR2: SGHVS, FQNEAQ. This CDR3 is CASSLLERGNTDTQYF. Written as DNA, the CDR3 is TGTGCCAGCAGCTTATTGGAGCGGGGTAACACAGATACGCAGTATTTT.

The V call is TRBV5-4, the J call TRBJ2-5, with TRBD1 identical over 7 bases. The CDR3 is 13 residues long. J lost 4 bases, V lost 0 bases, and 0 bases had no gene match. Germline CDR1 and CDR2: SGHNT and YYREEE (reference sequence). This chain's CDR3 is CASSLGQGETQYF. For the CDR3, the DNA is TGTGCCAGCAGCTTGGGACAGGGAGAGACCCAGTACTTC.

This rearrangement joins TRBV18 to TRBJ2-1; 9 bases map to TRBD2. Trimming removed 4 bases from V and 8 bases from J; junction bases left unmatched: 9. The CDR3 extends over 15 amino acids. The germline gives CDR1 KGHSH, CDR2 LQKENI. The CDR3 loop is CASSLVGSGSDEQFF. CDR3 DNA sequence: TGTGCCAGCTCACTAGTCGGTAGCGGGAGCGATGAGCAGTTCTTC.

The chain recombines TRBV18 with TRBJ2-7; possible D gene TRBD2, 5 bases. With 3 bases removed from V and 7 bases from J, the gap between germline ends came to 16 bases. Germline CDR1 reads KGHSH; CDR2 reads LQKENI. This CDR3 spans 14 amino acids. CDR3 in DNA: TGTGCCAGCTCACCGACACGGTCGGGGAGTGAGCAGTACGTC. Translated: CASSPTRSGSEQYV.

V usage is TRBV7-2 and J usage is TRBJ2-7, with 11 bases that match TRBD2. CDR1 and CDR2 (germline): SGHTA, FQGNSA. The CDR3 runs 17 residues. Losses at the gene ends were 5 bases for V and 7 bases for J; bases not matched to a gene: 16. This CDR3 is CASSPRLAGGLSGEQYF. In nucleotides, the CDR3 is TGTGCCAGCAGCCCCCGCCTAGCGGGAGGCTTGTCGGGTGAGCAGTACTTC.

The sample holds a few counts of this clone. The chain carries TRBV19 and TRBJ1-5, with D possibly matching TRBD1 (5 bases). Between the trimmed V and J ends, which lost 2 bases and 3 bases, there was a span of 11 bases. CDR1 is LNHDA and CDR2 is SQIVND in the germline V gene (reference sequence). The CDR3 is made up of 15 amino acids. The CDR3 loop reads CASSILRGNNQPQHF. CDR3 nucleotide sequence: TGTGCCAGTAGTATACTACGGGGGAACAATCAGCCCCAGCATTTT.

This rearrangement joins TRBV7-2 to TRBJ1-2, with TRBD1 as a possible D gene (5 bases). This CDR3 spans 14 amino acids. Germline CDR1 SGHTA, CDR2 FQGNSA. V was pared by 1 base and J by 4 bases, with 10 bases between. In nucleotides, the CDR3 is TGTGCCAGCAGCTTAGACTTTGGGGGCTATGGCTACACCTTC. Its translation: CASSLDFGGYGYTF.

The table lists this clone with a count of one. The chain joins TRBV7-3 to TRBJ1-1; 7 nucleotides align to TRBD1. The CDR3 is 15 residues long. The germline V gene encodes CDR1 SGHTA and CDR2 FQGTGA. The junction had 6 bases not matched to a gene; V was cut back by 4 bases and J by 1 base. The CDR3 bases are TGTGCCAGCAGCTCAGGGGGACAGAGGAACACTGAAGCTTTCTTT. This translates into CASSSGGQRNTEAFF.

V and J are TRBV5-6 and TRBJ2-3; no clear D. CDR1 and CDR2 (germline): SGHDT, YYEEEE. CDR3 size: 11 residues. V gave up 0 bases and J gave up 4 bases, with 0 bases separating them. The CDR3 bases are TGTGCCAGCAGCTTGGCAGATACGCAGTATTTT. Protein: CASSLADTQYF.

CDR3 loop: CASSLPGLAVTYNEQFF. CDR3 sequence (DNA): TGTGCCAGCAGCTTACCAGGACTAGCGGTAACCTACAATGAGCAGTTCTTC. The chain has TRBV7-9 and TRBJ2-1, with 10 bases identical to TRBD2. Germline CDR1 and CDR2: SEHNR and FQNEAQ (reference sequence). The CDR3 spans 17 residues. V shed 2 bases, J shed 2 bases, and the junction held 6 bases outside the gene matches.

This CDR3 reads CASSPGGNYGYTF. The CDR3 DNA reads TGTGCCAGCTCACCAGGAGGGAACTATGGCTACACCTTC. V usage is TRBV18 and J usage is TRBJ1-2; D gene uncertain. Germline assignment: CDR1 KGHSH and CDR2 LQKENI. The CDR3 consists of 13 residues. Between the trimmed V and J ends, which lost 2 bases and 2 bases, there was a span of 6 bases.

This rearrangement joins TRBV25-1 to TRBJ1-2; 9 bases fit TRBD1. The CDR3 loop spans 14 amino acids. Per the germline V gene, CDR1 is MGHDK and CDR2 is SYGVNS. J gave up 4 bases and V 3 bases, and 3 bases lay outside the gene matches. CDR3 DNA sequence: TGTGCCAGCAGTGAGAGGGACAGGGCCTATGGCTACACCTTC. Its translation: CASSERDRAYGYTF.

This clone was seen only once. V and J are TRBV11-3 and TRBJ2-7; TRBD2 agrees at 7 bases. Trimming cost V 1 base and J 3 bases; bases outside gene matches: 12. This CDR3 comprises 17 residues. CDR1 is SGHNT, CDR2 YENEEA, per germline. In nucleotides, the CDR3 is TGTGCCAGCAGCTTAGTTCCGCCGGGAGGCCGGTTCTACGAGCAGTACTTC. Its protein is CASSLVPPGGRFYEQYF.

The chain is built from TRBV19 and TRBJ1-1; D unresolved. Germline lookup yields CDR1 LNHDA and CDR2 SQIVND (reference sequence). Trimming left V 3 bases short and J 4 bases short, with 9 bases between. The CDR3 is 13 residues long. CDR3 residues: CASSIWSSTEAFF. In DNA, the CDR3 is TGTGCCAGTAGTATCTGGTCAAGCACTGAAGCTTTCTTT.

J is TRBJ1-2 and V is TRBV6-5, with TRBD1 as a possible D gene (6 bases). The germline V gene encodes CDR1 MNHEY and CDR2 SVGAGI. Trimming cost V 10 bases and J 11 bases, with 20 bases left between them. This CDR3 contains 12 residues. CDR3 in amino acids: CATSDRSYGYTF. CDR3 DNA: TGTGCCACCTCGGACAGATCCTACGGGTACACCTTC.

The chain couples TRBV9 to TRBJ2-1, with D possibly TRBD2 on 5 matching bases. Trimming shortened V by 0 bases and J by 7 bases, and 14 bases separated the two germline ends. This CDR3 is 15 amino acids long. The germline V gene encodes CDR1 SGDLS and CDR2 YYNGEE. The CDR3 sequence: CASSVESGVGNEQFF. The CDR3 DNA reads TGTGCCAGCAGCGTAGAGTCCGGGGTTGGGAATGAGCAGTTCTTC.

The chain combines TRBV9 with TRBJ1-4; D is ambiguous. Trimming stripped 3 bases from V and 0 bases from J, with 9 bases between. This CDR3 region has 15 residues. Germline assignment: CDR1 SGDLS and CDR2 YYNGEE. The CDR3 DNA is TGTGCCAGCAGCGAGGACGGGACAACTAATGAAAAACTGTTTTTT. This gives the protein CASSEDGTTNEKLFF.

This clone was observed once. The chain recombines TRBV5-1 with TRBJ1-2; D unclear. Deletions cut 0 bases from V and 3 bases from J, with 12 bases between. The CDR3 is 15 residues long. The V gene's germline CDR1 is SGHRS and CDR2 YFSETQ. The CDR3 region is CASSLALTGDYGYTF. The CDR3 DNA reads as TGCGCCAGCAGCTTGGCTTTGACCGGGGACTATGGCTACACCTTC.

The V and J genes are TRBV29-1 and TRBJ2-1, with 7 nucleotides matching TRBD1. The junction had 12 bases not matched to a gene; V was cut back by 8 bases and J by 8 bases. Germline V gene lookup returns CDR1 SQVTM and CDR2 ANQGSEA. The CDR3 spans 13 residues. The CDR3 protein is CSCLGQVWDEQFF. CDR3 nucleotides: TGCAGCTGTCTTGGACAGGTCTGGGATGAGCAGTTCTTC.

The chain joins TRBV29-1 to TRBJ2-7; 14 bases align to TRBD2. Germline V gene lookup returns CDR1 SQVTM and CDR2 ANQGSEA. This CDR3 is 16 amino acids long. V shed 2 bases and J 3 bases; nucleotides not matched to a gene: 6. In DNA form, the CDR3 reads TGCAGCGTTGAACTCGGGACTAGCGGGAGAGACTACGAGCAGTACTTC. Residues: CSVELGTSGRDYEQYF.

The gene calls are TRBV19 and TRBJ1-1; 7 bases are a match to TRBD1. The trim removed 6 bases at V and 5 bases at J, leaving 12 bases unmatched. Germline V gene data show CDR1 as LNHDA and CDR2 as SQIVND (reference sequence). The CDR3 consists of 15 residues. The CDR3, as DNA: TGTGCCAGTAGCAGGGGAGGGGGCCAAGGGACTGAAGCTTTCTTT. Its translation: CASSRGGGQGTEAFF.

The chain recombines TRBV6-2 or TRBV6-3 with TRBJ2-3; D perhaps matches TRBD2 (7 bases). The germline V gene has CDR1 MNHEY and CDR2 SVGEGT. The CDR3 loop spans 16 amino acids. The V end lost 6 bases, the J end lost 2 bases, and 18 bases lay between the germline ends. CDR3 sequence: CASSSLRGAHTDTQYF. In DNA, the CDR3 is TGTGCCAGCAGCTCTCTTCGGGGGGCACACACAGATACGCAGTATTTT.